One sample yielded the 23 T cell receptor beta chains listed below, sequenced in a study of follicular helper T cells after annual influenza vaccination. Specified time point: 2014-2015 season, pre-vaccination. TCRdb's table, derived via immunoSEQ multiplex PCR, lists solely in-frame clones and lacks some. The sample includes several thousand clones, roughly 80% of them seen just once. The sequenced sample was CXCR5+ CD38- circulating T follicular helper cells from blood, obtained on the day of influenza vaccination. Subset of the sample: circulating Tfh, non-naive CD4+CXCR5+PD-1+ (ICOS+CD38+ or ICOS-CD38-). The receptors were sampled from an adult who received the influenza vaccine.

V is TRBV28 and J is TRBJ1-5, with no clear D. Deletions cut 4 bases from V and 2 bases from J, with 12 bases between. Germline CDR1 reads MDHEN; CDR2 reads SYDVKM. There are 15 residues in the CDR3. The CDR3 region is CASSYKGEGNQPQHF. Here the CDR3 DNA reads TGTGCCAGCAGTTACAAGGGTGAAGGCAATCAGCCCCAGCATTTT.

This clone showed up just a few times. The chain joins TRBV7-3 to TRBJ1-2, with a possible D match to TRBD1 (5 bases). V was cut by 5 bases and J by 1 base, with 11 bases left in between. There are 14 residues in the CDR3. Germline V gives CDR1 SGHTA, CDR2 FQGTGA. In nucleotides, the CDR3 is TGTGCCAGCAGCCCCCGCGGGGGTAACTATGGCTACACCTTC. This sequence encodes CASSPRGGNYGYTF.

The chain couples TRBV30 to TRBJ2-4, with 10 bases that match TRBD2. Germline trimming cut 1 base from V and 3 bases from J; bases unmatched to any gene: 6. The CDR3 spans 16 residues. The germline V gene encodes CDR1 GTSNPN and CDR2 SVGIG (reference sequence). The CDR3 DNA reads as TGTGCCTGGAGTGGGACTAGCGGATATCTCAAAAACATTCAGTACTTC. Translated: CAWSGTSGYLKNIQYF.

The DNA for the CDR3 is TGTGCCAGCAGAAGCTCGGCCTACGAGCAGTACTTC. Protein sequence: CASRSSAYEQYF. The gene calls are TRBV2 and TRBJ2-7; D unclear. V lost 6 bases to trimming and J lost 2 bases, with 8 bases between them. CDR3 length: 12 amino acids. Germline-derived CDR1 and CDR2 are SNHLY and FYNNEI.

CDR3 in DNA: TGTGCCAGCAGAGTTGGGACAGGCTGGGACGAGCAGTACTTC. This sequence encodes CASRVGTGWDEQYF. V gene TRBV7-2 combines with J gene TRBJ2-7, with 8 bases aligning to TRBD1. The V gene end was trimmed by 6 bases and the J gene end by 5 bases; junction bases not matched to a gene: 9. Germline values: CDR1 SGHTA, CDR2 FQGNSA. The CDR3 spans 14 residues.

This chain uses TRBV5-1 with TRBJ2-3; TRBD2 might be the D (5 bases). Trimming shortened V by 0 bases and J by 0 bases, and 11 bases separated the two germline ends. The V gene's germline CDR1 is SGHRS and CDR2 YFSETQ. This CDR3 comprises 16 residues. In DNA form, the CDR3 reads TGCGCCAGCAGCTTGGGTCCAGCGGCTAGCACAGATACGCAGTATTTT. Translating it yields CASSLGPAASTDTQYF.

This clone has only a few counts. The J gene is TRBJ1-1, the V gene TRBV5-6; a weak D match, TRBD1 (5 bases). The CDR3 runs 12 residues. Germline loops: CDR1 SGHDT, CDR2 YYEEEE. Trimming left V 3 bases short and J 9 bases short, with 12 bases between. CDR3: CASSYQGRQAFF. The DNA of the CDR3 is TGTGCCAGCAGCTACCAGGGTCGCCAAGCTTTCTTT.

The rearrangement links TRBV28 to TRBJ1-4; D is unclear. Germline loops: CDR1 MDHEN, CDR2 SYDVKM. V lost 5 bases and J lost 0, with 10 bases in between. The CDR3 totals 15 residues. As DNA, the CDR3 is TGTGCCAGCAGTCCCGCACTTGCAACTAATGAAAAACTGTTTTTT. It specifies CASSPALATNEKLFF.

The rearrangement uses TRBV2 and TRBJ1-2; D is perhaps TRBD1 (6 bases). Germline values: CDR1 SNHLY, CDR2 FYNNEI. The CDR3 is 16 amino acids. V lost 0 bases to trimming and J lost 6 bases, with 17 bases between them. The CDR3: CASSEAPGQFGDGYTF. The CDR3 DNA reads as TGTGCCAGCAGTGAAGCGCCCGGACAGTTTGGAGATGGCTACACCTTC. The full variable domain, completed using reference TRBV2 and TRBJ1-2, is EPEVTQTPSHQVTQMGQEVILRCVPISNHLYFYWYRQILGQKVEFLVSFYNNEISEKSEIFDDQFSVERPDGSNFTLKIRSTKLEDSAMYFCASSEAPGQFGDGYTFGSGTRLTVV.

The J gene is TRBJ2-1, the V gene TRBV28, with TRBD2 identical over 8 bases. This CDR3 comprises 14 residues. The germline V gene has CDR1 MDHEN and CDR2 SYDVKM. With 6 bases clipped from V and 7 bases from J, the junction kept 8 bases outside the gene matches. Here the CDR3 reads CASSPGGEVNEQFF. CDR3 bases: TGTGCCAGCAGCCCCGGGGGGGAGGTGAATGAGCAGTTCTTC.

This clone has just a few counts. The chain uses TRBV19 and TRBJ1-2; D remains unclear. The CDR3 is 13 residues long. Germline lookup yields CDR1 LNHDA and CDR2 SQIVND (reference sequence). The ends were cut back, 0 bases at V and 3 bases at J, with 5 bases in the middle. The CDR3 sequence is CASSIEQHYGYTF. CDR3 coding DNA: TGTGCCAGTAGTATAGAGCAGCACTATGGCTACACCTTC.

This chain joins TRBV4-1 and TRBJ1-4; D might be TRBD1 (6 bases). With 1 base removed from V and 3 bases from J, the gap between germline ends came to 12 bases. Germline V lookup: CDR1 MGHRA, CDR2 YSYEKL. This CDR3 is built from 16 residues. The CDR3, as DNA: TGCGCCAGCAGCCAAGGGCAGGGGTTGGCTAATGAAAAACTGTTTTTT. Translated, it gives CASSQGQGLANEKLFF.

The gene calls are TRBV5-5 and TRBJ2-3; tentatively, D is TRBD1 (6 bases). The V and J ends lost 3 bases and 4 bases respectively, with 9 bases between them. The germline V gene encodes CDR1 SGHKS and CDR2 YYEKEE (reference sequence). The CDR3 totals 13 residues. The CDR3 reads CASSWQGPDTQYF. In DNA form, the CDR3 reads TGTGCCAGCAGCTGGCAGGGGCCAGATACGCAGTATTTT.

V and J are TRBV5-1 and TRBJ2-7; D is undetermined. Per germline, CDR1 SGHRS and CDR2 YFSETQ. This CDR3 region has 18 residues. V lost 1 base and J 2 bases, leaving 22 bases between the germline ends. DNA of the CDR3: TGCGCCAGCAGCTTGCTTGCCAGGAGTACGCGAGAAGCCTACGAGCAGTACTTC. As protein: CASSLLARSTREAYEQYF.

This CDR3 reads CASSLVRGSLMNTEAFF. The CDR3 DNA follows: TGTGCCAGCAGCTTAGTTCGTGGCAGTCTCATGAACACTGAAGCTTTCTTT. The chain links TRBV7-9 to TRBJ1-1; D is uncertain. Trimming took 1 base from V and 0 from J, leaving 15 bases between them. CDR1 and CDR2 (germline): SEHNR, FQNEAQ (reference sequence). The CDR3 sequence is 17 residues long.

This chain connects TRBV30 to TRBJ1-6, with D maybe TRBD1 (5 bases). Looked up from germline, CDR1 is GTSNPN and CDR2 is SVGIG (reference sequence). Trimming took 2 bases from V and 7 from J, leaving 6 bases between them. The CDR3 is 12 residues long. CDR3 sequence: CAWSTGNSPLHF. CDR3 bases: TGTGCCTGGAGTACAGGAAATTCACCCCTCCACTTT.

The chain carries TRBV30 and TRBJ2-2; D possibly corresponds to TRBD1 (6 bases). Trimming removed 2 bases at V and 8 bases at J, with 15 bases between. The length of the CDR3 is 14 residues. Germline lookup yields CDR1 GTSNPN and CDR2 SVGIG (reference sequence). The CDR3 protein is CAWSLAGVGGELFF. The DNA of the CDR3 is TGTGCCTGGAGTTTGGCAGGGGTTGGTGGGGAGCTGTTTTTT. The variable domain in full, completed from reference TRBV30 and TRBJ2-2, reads SQTIHQWPATLVQPVGSPLSLECTVEGTSNPNLYWYRQAAGRGLQLLFYSVGIGQISSEVPQNLSASRPQDRQFILSSKKLLLSDSGFYLCAWSLAGVGGELFFGEGSRLTVL.

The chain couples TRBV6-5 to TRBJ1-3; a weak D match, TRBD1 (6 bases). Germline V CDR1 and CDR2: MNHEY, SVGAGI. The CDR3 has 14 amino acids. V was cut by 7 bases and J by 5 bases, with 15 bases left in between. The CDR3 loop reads CASTRDRQRNTIYF. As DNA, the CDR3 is TGTGCCAGCACCCGAGACAGGCAACGAAACACCATATATTTT.

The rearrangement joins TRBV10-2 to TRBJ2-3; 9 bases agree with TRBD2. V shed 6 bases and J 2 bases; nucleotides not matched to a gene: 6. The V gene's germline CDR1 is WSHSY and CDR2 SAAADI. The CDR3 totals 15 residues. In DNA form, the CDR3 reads TGCGCCAGCAGATTAGCGGGAGCGGTCACAGATACGCAGTATTTT. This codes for CASRLAGAVTDTQYF.

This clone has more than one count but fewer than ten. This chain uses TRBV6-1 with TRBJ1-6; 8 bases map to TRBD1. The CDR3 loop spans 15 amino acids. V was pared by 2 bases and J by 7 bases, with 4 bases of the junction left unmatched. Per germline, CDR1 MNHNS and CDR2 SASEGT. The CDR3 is CASSEWTGPNSPLHF. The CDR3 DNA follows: TGTGCCAGCAGTGAATGGACAGGGCCCAATTCACCCCTCCACTTT.

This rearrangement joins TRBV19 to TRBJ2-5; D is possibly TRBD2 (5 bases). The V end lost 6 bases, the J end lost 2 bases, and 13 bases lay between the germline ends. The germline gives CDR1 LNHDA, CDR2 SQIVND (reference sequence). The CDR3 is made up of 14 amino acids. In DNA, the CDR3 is TGTGCCAGTAGCACTTCCGGCGGGCAAGAGACCCAGTACTTC. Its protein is CASSTSGGQETQYF.

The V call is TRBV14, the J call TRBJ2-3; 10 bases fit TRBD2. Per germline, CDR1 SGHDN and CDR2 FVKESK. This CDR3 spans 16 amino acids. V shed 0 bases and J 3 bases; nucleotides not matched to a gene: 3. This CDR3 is CASSQDLLAGTDTQYF. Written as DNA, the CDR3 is TGTGCCAGCAGCCAAGATTTACTAGCGGGAACAGATACGCAGTATTTT.

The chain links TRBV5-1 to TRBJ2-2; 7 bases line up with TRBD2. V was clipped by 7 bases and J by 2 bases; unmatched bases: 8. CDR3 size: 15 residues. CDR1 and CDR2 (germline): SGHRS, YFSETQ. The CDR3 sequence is CASREARGNTGELFF. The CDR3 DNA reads TGCGCCAGCCGGGAGGCCAGAGGAAACACCGGGGAGCTGTTTTTT.